This paragraph covers one T cell receptor beta chain sequence. Antigen unknown. This CDR3 is built from 15 residues. Germline CDR1 and CDR2: SGHRS and YFSETQ. Trimming cost V 0 bases and J 6 bases; bases outside gene matches: 4. The data belong to a study of shared clonotypes between healthy human individuals. In the study overall: With ages of 18 to 49, the donors were a couple of women and a few men. Findings and caveats of the study: There were few donors, and this limited the genetic and exposure-history diversity represented. The authors expected sequencing depth to affect clonotype sharing among donors.

Every subset had its genomic DNA shared out evenly among several immunoSEQ plates. Data came from immunoSEQ multiplex PCR; TCRdb stores just in-frame clones and leaves some out. The sample has roughly 490,000 clones, 76% seen once; the top ten hold roughly 13%. Sequencing was carried out using PBMCs. The rearrangement links TRBV5-1 to TRBJ2-2; TRBD1 agrees at 8 bases. This receptor was obtained from a middle-aged woman in good health. Some clones in this sample may be carry-over from other donors' samples. CDR3 sequence: CASSLGSGGAGELFF. The DNA for the CDR3 is TGCGCCAGCAGCTTGGGTTCAGGGGGCGCCGGGGAGCTGTTTTTT.